What follows are 6 T cell receptor beta chains derived from one specimen sequenced in a study of response to subunit inactivated influenza vaccine. One entry per CDR3 protein, called by TCRdb with MiXCR from the RT-PCR reads. The sample carries 550,000 to 600,000 distinct CDR3 sequences, about 12% recorded once. The specimen was PBMCs from blood, collected on the day of vaccination. All receptors derive from a man aged 45 to 65 who received an inactivated influenza vaccine.

J is TRBJ2-1 and V is TRBV5-1; 11 nucleotides line up with TRBD2. Germline lookup yields CDR1 SGHRS and CDR2 YFSETQ. J lost 7 bases, V lost 4 bases, and 10 bases had no gene match. The length of the CDR3 is 16 residues. The CDR3 here is CASSPDSGRAGNEQFF. CDR3 DNA: TGCGCCAGCAGCCCCGATAGCGGGAGGGCCGGGAATGAGCAGTTCTTC.

This clonotype was counted many times. This chain's CDR3 is CASTSSGLTDTQYF. For the CDR3, the DNA is TGTGCCAGCACCTCCTCGGGCCTCACAGATACGCAGTATTTT. The gene calls are TRBV12-3 or TRBV12-4 and TRBJ2-3; D is ambiguous. The V end was cut by 7 bases, the J end by 2 bases, with 13 bases between. CDR3 size: 14 residues.

Only a few counts were recorded for this clonotype. The chain is built from TRBV5-1 and TRBJ2-2; the D gene is possibly TRBD2 (6 bases). V was shortened by 5 bases and J by 5 bases, with 10 bases between the two germline ends. The germline gives CDR1 SGHRS, CDR2 YFSETQ. CDR3 size: 13 residues. CDR3 sequence reads: CASRSGTTGELFF. The CDR3 DNA follows: TGCGCCAGCAGATCCGGGACTACCGGGGAGCTGTTTTTT.

This clonotype was found a few times. The chain links TRBV18 to TRBJ2-1; unclear D gene. This CDR3 is 13 amino acids long. CDR1 is KGHSH, CDR2 LQKENI, per germline. Trimming removed 4 bases at V and 7 bases at J, with 11 bases between. This CDR3 reads CASSLGFINEQFF. DNA for the CDR3: TGTGCCAGCTCACTTGGGTTCATAAATGAGCAGTTCTTC. The full variable domain, completed using reference TRBV18 and TRBJ2-1, is NAGVMQNPRHLVRRRGQEARLRCSPMKGHSHVYWYRQLPEEGLKFMVYLQKENIIDESGMPKERFSAEFPKEGPSILRIQQVVRGDSAAYFCASSLGFINEQFFGPGTRLTVL.

This clonotype appeared a few times. The rearrangement joins TRBV20-1 to TRBJ2-7; D is perhaps TRBD1 (6 bases). Trimming removed 5 bases from V and 3 bases from J, with 11 bases in between. Germline CDR1 is DFQATT and CDR2 is SNEGSKA (reference sequence). The CDR3 totals 12 residues. CDR3 in amino acids: CSADDRYYEQYF. CDR3 nucleotide sequence: TGCAGTGCTGACGACAGGTACTACGAGCAGTACTTC.

This clonotype was picked up a small number of times. The chain links TRBV7-9 to TRBJ2-5; D not certain. With 3 bases removed from V and 7 bases from J, the gap between germline ends came to 18 bases. The length of the CDR3 is 15 residues. Germline CDR1 reads SEHNR; CDR2 reads FQNEAQ (reference sequence). In DNA, the CDR3 is TGTGCCAGCAGCTTCGATCCCGGTCCCCCCGCGACCCAGTACTTC. Translated, it gives CASSFDPGPPATQYF.